The 7 T cell receptor beta chains below come from one sample, sequenced in a study of T cell responses to AZD1222 COVID-19 vaccine. Libraries were prepared by immunoSEQ multiplex PCR; TCRdb keeps only in-frame clonotypes and omits some of them. The sample carries approximately 43,000 clones, more than 70% recorded once. The sequencing used peripheral blood, collected 28 days after the second AZD1222 dose. Every receptor here comes from an adult who received the AZD1222 COVID-19 vaccine.

In this sample, this clone turned up a few times. The V gene is TRBV6-5, the J gene TRBJ1-5; TRBD1 aligns across 8 bases. The length of the CDR3 is 15 residues. CDR1 is MNHEY, CDR2 SVGAGI, per germline. With V trimmed by 5 bases and J by 7 bases, 10 bases remained unmatched. The CDR3 here is CASSLSQGAGQPQHF. DNA for the CDR3: TGTGCCAGCAGTCTTTCCCAGGGGGCTGGACAGCCCCAGCATTTT.

V is TRBV5-6 and J is TRBJ2-2; D perhaps matches TRBD1 (5 bases). Per the germline V gene, CDR1 is SGHDT and CDR2 is YYEEEE. The V gene lost 3 bases and the J gene lost 0 bases, with 12 bases spanning the gap. This CDR3 is built from 16 residues. CDR3 DNA: TGTGCCAGCAGCTCGGACAATTTCGCGAACACCGGGGAGCTGTTTTTT. Protein product: CASSSDNFANTGELFF.

The chain uses TRBV3-1 (or the pseudogene TRBV3-2) and TRBJ2-3; TRBD2 agrees at 12 bases. The CDR3 runs to 17 residues. The germline gives CDR1 LGHDT, CDR2 YNNKEL (reference sequence). The V gene end was trimmed by 3 bases and the J gene end by 2 bases; junction bases not matched to a gene: 6. The CDR3 coding sequence is TGTGCCAGCAGCCACACGACTAGCGGGGGAGACACAGATACGCAGTATTTT. Translated: CASSHTTSGGDTDTQYF.

This clone was seen a handful of times. V is TRBV10-3 and J is TRBJ1-2, with a possible D match to TRBD1 (5 bases). Per germline, CDR1 ENHRY and CDR2 SYGVKD. This CDR3 spans 13 amino acids. V lost 3 bases and J lost 4, with 9 bases in between. The CDR3 bases are TGTGCCATCAGTGATCAGGGCCTCTATGGCTACACCTTC. This translates into CAISDQGLYGYTF.

The chain employs TRBV6-2 or TRBV6-3 and TRBJ2-7, with D hard to call. CDR1 and CDR2 (germline): MNHEY, SVGEGT. V was cut by 5 bases and J by 3 bases, with 14 bases left in between. The CDR3 loop spans 14 amino acids. The CDR3: CASSDWVGNYEQYF. The CDR3 nucleotides are TGTGCCAGCAGTGACTGGGTAGGGAACTACGAGCAGTACTTC.

This clone occurred a few times. This CDR3 is CASSTDSLGNTEAFF. DNA of the CDR3: TGTGCCAGTAGTACGGACTCGCTCGGGAACACTGAAGCTTTCTTT. The rearrangement joins TRBV19 to TRBJ1-1; D is ambiguous. The V and J ends lost 4 bases and 1 base respectively, with 13 bases between them. The germline V gene encodes CDR1 LNHDA and CDR2 SQIVND (reference sequence). The CDR3 runs 15 residues.

The rearrangement uses TRBV19 and TRBJ2-5; D is unclear. Germline CDR1 LNHDA, CDR2 SQIVND (reference sequence). V was trimmed by 8 bases and J by 1 base, leaving 17 bases between them. The CDR3 totals 15 residues. The DNA of the CDR3 is TGTGCCAGTCGGTTGGGGTTGAGCAGCCAAGAGACCCAGTACTTC. Translating gives CASRLGLSSQETQYF.